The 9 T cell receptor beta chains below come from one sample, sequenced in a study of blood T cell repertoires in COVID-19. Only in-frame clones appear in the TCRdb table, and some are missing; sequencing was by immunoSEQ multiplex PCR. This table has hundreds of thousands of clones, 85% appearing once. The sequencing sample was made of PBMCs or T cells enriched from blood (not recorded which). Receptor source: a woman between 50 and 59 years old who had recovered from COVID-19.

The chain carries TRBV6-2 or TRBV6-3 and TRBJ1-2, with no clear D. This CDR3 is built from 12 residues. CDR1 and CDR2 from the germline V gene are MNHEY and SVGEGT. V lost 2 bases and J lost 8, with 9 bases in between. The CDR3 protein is CASSYLGGGYTF. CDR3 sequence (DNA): TGTGCCAGCAGTTACCTAGGTGGAGGCTACACCTTC.

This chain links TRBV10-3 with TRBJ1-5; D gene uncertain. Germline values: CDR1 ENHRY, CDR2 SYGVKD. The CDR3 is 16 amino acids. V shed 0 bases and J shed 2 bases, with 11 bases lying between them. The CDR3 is CAISESAGMGNQPQHF. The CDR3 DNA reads TGTGCCATCAGTGAGTCAGCGGGTATGGGCAATCAGCCCCAGCATTTT.

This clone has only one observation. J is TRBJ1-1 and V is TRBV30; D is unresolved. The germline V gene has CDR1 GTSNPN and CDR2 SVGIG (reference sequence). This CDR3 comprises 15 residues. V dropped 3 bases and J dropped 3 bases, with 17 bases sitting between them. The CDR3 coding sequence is TGTGCCTGGAGGGTCTTGGTTGGGCCGGACACTGAAGCTTTCTTT. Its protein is CAWRVLVGPDTEAFF.

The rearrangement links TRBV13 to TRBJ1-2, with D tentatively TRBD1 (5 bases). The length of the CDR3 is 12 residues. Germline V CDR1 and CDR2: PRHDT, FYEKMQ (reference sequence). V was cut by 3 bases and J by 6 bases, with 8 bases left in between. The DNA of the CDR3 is TGTGCCAGCAGCTTTTCAGGGAATGGCTACACCTTC. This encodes CASSFSGNGYTF.

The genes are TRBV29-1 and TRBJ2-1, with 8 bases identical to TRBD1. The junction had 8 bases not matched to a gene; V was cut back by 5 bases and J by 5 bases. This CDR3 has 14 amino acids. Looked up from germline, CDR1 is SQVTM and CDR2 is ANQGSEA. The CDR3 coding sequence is TGCAGCGTTCTCCCCCAGGGGGCGGACAATGAGCAGTTCTTC. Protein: CSVLPQGADNEQFF.

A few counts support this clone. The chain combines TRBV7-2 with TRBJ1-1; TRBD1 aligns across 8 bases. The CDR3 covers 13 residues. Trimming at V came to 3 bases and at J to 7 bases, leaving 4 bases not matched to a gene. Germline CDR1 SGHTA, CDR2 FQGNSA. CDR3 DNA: TGTGCCAGCAGCTTCATACAGGGGGTTGAAGCTTTCTTT. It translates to CASSFIQGVEAFF.

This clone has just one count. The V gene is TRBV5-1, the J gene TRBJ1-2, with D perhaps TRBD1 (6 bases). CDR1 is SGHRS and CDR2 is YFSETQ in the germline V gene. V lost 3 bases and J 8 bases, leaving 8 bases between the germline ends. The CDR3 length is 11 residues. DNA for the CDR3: TGCGCCAGCAGCTCAGGGGAAGGCTACACCTTC. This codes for CASSSGEGYTF. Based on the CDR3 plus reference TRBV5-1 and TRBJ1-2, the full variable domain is KAGVTQTPRYLIKTRGQQVTLSCSPISGHRSVSWYQQTPGQGLQFLFEYFSETQRNKGNFPGRFSGRQFSNSRSEMNVSTLELGDSALYLCASSSGEGYTFGSGTRLTVV.

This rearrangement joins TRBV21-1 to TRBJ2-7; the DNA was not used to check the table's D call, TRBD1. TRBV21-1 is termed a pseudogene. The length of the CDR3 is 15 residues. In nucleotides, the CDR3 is TGTGCCAGCAGCGGTCCGGGACAGGGGCGAAACGAGCAGTACTTC. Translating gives CASSGPGQGRNEQYF.

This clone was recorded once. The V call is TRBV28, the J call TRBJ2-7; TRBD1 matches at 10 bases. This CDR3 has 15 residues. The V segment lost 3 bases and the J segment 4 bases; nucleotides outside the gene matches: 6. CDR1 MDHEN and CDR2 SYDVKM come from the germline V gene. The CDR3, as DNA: TGTGCCAGCAGTTTTAGCCCGGGACAGGGGTACGAGCAGTACTTC. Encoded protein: CASSFSPGQGYEQYF. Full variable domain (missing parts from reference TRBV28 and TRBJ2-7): DVKVTQSSRYLVKRTGEKVFLECVQDMDHENMFWYRQDPGLGLRLIYFSYDVKMKEKGDIPEGYSVSREKKERFSLILESASTNQTSMYLCASSFSPGQGYEQYFGPGTRLTVT.